This T cell receptor (beta chain) was retrieved from a study of T cell changes during pregnancy in multiple sclerosis. The V segment lost 4 bases and the J segment 6 bases; nucleotides outside the gene matches: 3. CDR1 and CDR2 (germline): SGHRS, YFSETQ. The CDR3 covers 14 residues. TCRdb's table, derived via immunoSEQ multiplex PCR, lists solely in-frame clones and lacks some. This sample carries fewer than 85,000 clones, about 88% of them seen once, and the ten largest clones take 1.5% to 2%. Material: peripheral blood, obtained before pregnancy. V usage is TRBV5-1 and J usage is TRBJ2-2, with 10 bases fitting TRBD1. This TCR was sampled from a female donor with multiple sclerosis, enrolled in a pregnancy study. The CDR3 nucleotides read TGCGCCAGCAGCACTGGACAGGGGGCCGGGGAGCTGTTTTTT. This sequence encodes CASSTGQGAGELFF.